This T cell receptor (beta chain) was sequenced for a study of blood T cell repertoires in COVID-19. The overall study: There were acute and convalescent COVID-19 samples, and they came from the United States, Italy and Spain.

The CDR3 length is 16 residues. Germline V gene sequence: CDR1 SGHTA, CDR2 FQGNSA. V was shortened by 5 bases and J by 0 bases, with 13 bases between the two germline ends. In the study's own analysis: Quantification of nucleated cells was approximated via reference gene primer amplification. Produced via immunoSEQ multiplex PCR; TCRdb's table is partial and in-frame only. That table supplies the V and J calls and clone size; D and trimming were determined from the DNA. In the table there are 200,000 to 250,000 clones, 70% to 90% of which are singletons. The sample was peripheral blood. The origin of this receptor is a woman in her 50s with acute or convalescent COVID-19. This chain connects TRBV7-2 to TRBJ1-4; D gene ambiguous. CDR3 coding DNA: TGTGCCAGCAGCCCCCCCGGAGTTGCAACTAATGAAAAACTGTTTTTT. Translated: CASSPPGVATNEKLFF.